The 7 T cell receptor beta chains below all came from one sample that was sequenced in a study of a mutant IDH1 vaccine in newly diagnosed glioma. The data were produced by immunoSEQ multiplex PCR, yet TCRdb's version contains in-frame clones alone and is incomplete. The data show around 40,000 clones, 80% to 90% seen once. Antigens for these TCRs are unknown. Time point specified: week 35, safety follow-up. A 20-mer mutant IDH1 peptide at 300 ug was injected subcutaneously with topical imiquimod. Source: PBMCs, taken from a glioma patient whose treatment included an IDH1 peptide vaccine. These receptor sequences come from a middle-aged man with glioma.

The genes are TRBV18 and TRBJ2-3, with D possibly being TRBD2 (6 bases). Trimming stripped 3 bases from V and 1 base from J, with 8 bases between. The CDR3 loop spans 14 amino acids. Germline V gives CDR1 KGHSH, CDR2 LQKENI. Here the CDR3 reads CASSPWGGTDTQYF. CDR3 bases: TGTGCCAGCTCACCGTGGGGGGGCACAGATACGCAGTATTTT.

The rearrangement joins TRBV5-6 to TRBJ1-4, with no clear D. The CDR3 length is 13 residues. V was trimmed by 0 bases and J by 7 bases, leaving 7 bases between them. Germline CDR1 reads SGHDT; CDR2 reads YYEEEE. The CDR3 nucleotides are TGTGCCAGCAGCTTGGGATCAGGTGAAAAACTGTTTTTT. Protein sequence: CASSLGSGEKLFF. The variable domain in full, completed from reference TRBV5-6 and TRBJ1-4, reads DAGVTQSPTHLIKTRGQQVTLRCSPKSGHDTVSWYQQALGQGPQFIFQYYEEEERQRGNFPDRFSGHQFPNYSSELNVNALLLGDSALYLCASSLGSGEKLFFGSGTQLSVL.

This rearrangement joins TRBV7-9 to TRBJ1-1, with D perhaps matching TRBD1 (6 bases). The length of the CDR3 is 14 residues. V was clipped by 4 bases and J by 4 bases, with 13 bases between them. Germline lookup yields CDR1 SEHNR and CDR2 FQNEAQ (reference sequence). This CDR3 reads CASSSGTFSTEAFF. CDR3 DNA: TGTGCCAGCAGCTCGGGGACATTTAGCACTGAAGCTTTCTTT.

The V and J genes are TRBV5-1 and TRBJ2-5, with 12 nucleotides matching TRBD1. CDR1 is SGHRS, CDR2 YFSETQ, per germline. This CDR3 is 16 amino acids long. The V gene end was trimmed by 2 bases and the J gene end by 4 bases; junction bases not matched to a gene: 6. The CDR3, as DNA: TGCGCCAGCAGCTTTACCGGGACAGGGGGCCGAGAGACCCAGTACTTC. Translating gives CASSFTGTGGRETQYF.

V and J are TRBV4-1 and TRBJ1-3; D gene ambiguous. CDR3 length: 15 amino acids. Trimming pared 1 base from V and 4 bases from J, leaving 11 bases between. CDR1 is MGHRA, CDR2 YSYEKL, per germline. In DNA form, the CDR3 reads TGCGCCAGCAGCCAAGGTGCCTTCGGAGGAAACACCATATATTTT. This sequence encodes CASSQGAFGGNTIYF.

This chain uses TRBV5-6 with TRBJ2-6; D is possibly TRBD1 (5 bases). CDR3 length: 15 residues. V was cut by 0 bases and J by 2 bases, with 6 bases left in between. From germline, CDR1 is SGHDT and CDR2 YYEEEE. The CDR3 reads CASSLEGAGANVLTF. CDR3 nucleotides: TGTGCCAGCAGCTTGGAAGGGGCTGGGGCCAACGTCCTGACTTTC.

This clone was detected a few times. CDR3: CASSGSNRGIDEQYV. The CDR3 bases are TGTGCCAGCAGTGGGTCGAACAGGGGTATAGATGAGCAGTACGTC. V is TRBV2 and J is TRBJ2-7; 7 bases are a match to TRBD1. This CDR3 has 15 amino acids. With 4 bases clipped from V and 7 bases from J, the junction kept 13 bases outside the gene matches. Per germline, CDR1 SNHLY and CDR2 FYNNEI.